These 25 T cell receptor beta chains were all obtained from the same sample, sequenced in a study of T cell repertoires in cytomegalovirus infection (dated by TCRdb to between 2017 and 2020). This sample was sequenced with an Illumina HiSeq 1500. The public reads were reprocessed in TCRdb via fastp at Q25 and MiXCR, keeping in-frame beta chains. Rows are unified per CDR3 protein, each entry keeping the most common DNA and genes. Here the sample has under 200,000 distinct CDR3 sequences; 28% occur a single time. The top ten constitute about 31% of the sample. Sequences were obtained from PBMCs. The origin of the receptors is a human donor in good health (CMV status not recorded). Some clones in this sample may be carry-over from other donors' samples.

This clonotype has more than one count but fewer than ten. V usage is TRBV29-1 and J usage is TRBJ2-3, with 7 bases matching TRBD2. CDR3 length: 14 amino acids. Unmatched junction bases numbered 11, after V lost 7 bases and J lost 4 bases. From germline, CDR1 is SQVTM and CDR2 ANQGSEA. The CDR3 region is CSGGGRVPSDTQYF. The CDR3 DNA follows: TGCAGCGGGGGGGGAAGGGTCCCCTCAGATACGCAGTATTTT.

This clonotype came up many times. The rearrangement uses TRBV7-8 and TRBJ2-5; D may be TRBD1 or TRBD2 (5 bases each). This CDR3 has 13 residues. The germline V gene has CDR1 SGHVS and CDR2 FQNEAQ. With 5 bases removed from V and 4 bases from J, the gap between germline ends came to 11 bases. The CDR3: CASSGTLGETQYF. The CDR3 DNA follows: TGTGCCAGCAGCGGGACGCTAGGAGAGACCCAGTACTTC.

The V call is TRBV6-1, the J call TRBJ2-1; D may be TRBD2 (5 bases). From germline, CDR1 is MNHNS and CDR2 SASEGT. Trimming left V 6 bases short and J 6 bases short, with 9 bases between. This CDR3 is 12 amino acids long. The CDR3 nucleotides read TGTGCCAGCAGCCCCGCGGGCAATGAGCAGTTCTTC. Residues: CASSPAGNEQFF.

The chain carries TRBV15 and TRBJ1-2; the D is unclear. The CDR3 has 13 amino acids. CDR1 and CDR2 from the germline V gene are LNHNV and YYDKDF (reference sequence). V shed 3 bases and J shed 7 bases, with 12 bases lying between them. Here the CDR3 reads CATSSGLNAGYTF. CDR3 DNA sequence: TGTGCCACCAGCAGCGGACTGAACGCTGGCTACACCTTC. Based on the CDR3 plus reference TRBV15 and TRBJ1-2, the full variable domain is DAMVIQNPRYQVTQFGKPVTLSCSQTLNHNVMYWYQQKSSQAPKLLFHYYDKDFNNEADTPDNFQSRRPNTSFCFLDIRSPGLGDTAMYLCATSSGLNAGYTFGSGTRLTVV.

This clonotype was recorded at least ten times. The chain recombines TRBV19 with TRBJ1-1; D may be TRBD1 (5 bases). The V end lost 7 bases, the J end lost 5 bases, and 14 bases lay between the germline ends. The CDR3 covers 13 residues. Germline assignment: CDR1 LNHDA and CDR2 SQIVND (reference sequence). CDR3 protein: CASNPNGGTEAFF. The DNA of the CDR3 is TGTGCCAGTAACCCGAACGGGGGGACTGAAGCTTTCTTT.

The V gene is TRBV7-9, the J gene TRBJ1-6; D is ambiguous. The germline gives CDR1 SEHNR, CDR2 FQNEAQ (reference sequence). Trimming pared 1 base from V and 7 bases from J, leaving 8 bases between. This CDR3 spans 14 amino acids. CDR3 coding DNA: TGTGCCAGCAGCTTAGTTCCGGGAAATTCACCCCTCCACTTT. It translates to CASSLVPGNSPLHF.

Comments on this clonotype: At one end the junction does not follow the germline gene, possibly because of a read error. The chain has TRBV12-3 or TRBV12-4 and TRBJ2-6; TRBD1 aligns across 11 bases. This CDR3 has 18 residues. The CDR3 DNA sequence: TGTACCAGCAGTTTACCGGGGACAGGGGGCTCTGGGGCCAACGTCCTGACTTTC. Amino acids: CTSSLPGTGGSGANVLTF.

This clonotype was seen repeatedly, ten times or more. The V and J genes are TRBV7-2 and TRBJ2-1, with D possibly being TRBD1 or TRBD2 (6 bases each). The CDR3 extends over 15 amino acids. Trimming removed 3 bases at V and 5 bases at J, with 14 bases between. Looked up from germline, CDR1 is SGHTA and CDR2 is FQGNSA. In DNA form, the CDR3 reads TGTGCCAGCAGCTTTAGAGGGGGGATTCACAATGAGCAGTTCTTC. This sequence encodes CASSFRGGIHNEQFF.

This clonotype occurred many times. V gene TRBV11-2 combines with J gene TRBJ2-7; D gene ambiguous. The germline gives CDR1 SGHAT, CDR2 FQNNGV. The CDR3 covers 12 residues. V was trimmed by 1 base and J by 3 bases, leaving 4 bases between them. CDR3 amino acids: CASSLAFYEQYF. CDR3 coding DNA: TGTGCCAGCAGCTTAGCCTTCTACGAGCAGTACTTC. Filled out from reference TRBV11-2 and TRBJ2-7, the complete variable domain reads EAGVAQSPRYKIIEKRQSVAFWCNPISGHATLYWYQQILGQGPKLLIQFQNNGVVDDSQLPKDRFSAERLKGVDSTLKIQPAKLEDSAVYLCASSLAFYEQYFGPGTRLTVT.

The V call is TRBV5-1, the J call TRBJ1-6, with D tentatively TRBD1 (6 bases). Trimming shortened V by 0 bases and J by 7 bases, and 8 bases separated the two germline ends. Germline assignment: CDR1 SGHRS and CDR2 YFSETQ. The CDR3 runs to 14 residues. In nucleotides, the CDR3 is TGCGCCAGCAGCTTGGGGACAGACAATTCACCCCTCCACTTT. Translation gives CASSLGTDNSPLHF.

The chain couples TRBV14 to TRBJ2-1; D may match TRBD1 or TRBD2 (5 bases each). Trimming shortened V by 4 bases and J by 3 bases, and 19 bases separated the two germline ends. This CDR3 spans 17 amino acids. Germline CDR1 SGHDN, CDR2 FVKESK. CDR3 protein: CASSPRDGRINYNEQFF. DNA of the CDR3: TGTGCCAGCAGCCCCCGGGACGGACGAATCAACTACAATGAGCAGTTCTTC. Complete variable domain (other parts from reference TRBV14 and TRBJ2-1): EAGVTQFPSHSVIEKGQTVTLRCDPISGHDNLYWYRRVMGKEIKFLLHFVKESKQDESGMPNNRFLAERTGGTYSTLKVQPAELEDSGVYFCASSPRDGRINYNEQFFGPGTRLTVL.

The chain combines TRBV4-3 with TRBJ2-7; D is ambiguous. Per the germline V gene, CDR1 is LGHNA and CDR2 is YSLEER. The CDR3 is made up of 15 amino acids. V was shortened by 1 base and J by 3 bases, with 13 bases between the two germline ends. Here the CDR3 DNA reads TGCGCCAGCAGCCAAGCGCGGCAGGAGAACTACGAGCAGTACTTC. Its protein product is CASSQARQENYEQYF.

This clonotype appeared a few times. The chain uses TRBV7-2 and TRBJ2-2; D might be TRBD2 (6 bases). V shed 7 bases and J shed 4 bases, with 16 bases lying between them. CDR3 size: 15 residues. The V gene's germline CDR1 is SGHTA and CDR2 FQGNSA. In DNA form, the CDR3 reads TGTGCCAGCACCAACGGCGGCGGGGCCACCGGGGAGCTGTTTTTT. The encoded protein is CASTNGGGATGELFF. The complete variable domain, with remaining parts taken from reference TRBV7-2 and TRBJ2-2, reads GAGVSQSPSNKVTEKGKDVELRCDPISGHTALYWYRQSLGQGLEFLIYFQGNSAPDKSGLPSDRFSAERTGGSVSTLTIQRTQQEDSAVYLCASTNGGGATGELFFGEGSRLTVL.

This clonotype showed up many times. The chain links TRBV7-8 to TRBJ1-2; 10 bases are shared with TRBD1. The germline V gene encodes CDR1 SGHVS and CDR2 FQNEAQ. With V trimmed by 2 bases and J by 8 bases, 2 bases remained unmatched. This CDR3 has 13 amino acids. The CDR3 bases are TGTGCCAGCAGCTTAATGGACAGGGGGGGCTACACCTTC. It yields the protein CASSLMDRGGYTF.

Here the CDR3 reads CASSLTREVPEAFF. CDR3 nucleotide sequence: TGTGCCAGCAGCCTTACAAGGGAAGTGCCTGAAGCTTTCTTT. The J gene is TRBJ1-1, the V gene TRBV14, with D unclear. The V and J ends lost 4 bases and 6 bases respectively, with 15 bases between them. Germline V gene data show CDR1 as SGHDN and CDR2 as FVKESK. This CDR3 spans 14 amino acids.

The rearrangement joins TRBV2 to TRBJ1-6, with D tentatively TRBD1 (5 bases). In germline, CDR1 is SNHLY, CDR2 FYNNEI. V lost 6 bases and J lost 7, with 7 bases in between. The CDR3 is made up of 12 amino acids. CDR3 in DNA: TGTGCCAGCAGCAGGGTGAATTCACCCCTCCACTTT. Translated: CASSRVNSPLHF.

The chain uses TRBV3-1 and TRBJ2-2; D is unresolved. The V end was cut by 1 base, the J end by 0 bases, with 9 bases between. Germline V gene lookup returns CDR1 LGHDT and CDR2 YNNKEL (reference sequence). The length of the CDR3 is 16 residues. CDR3 sequence: CASSQVPTANTGELFF. The CDR3 DNA reads as TGTGCCAGCAGCCAAGTCCCAACGGCGAACACCGGGGAGCTGTTTTTT. Supplemented by reference TRBV3-1 and TRBJ2-2, the full variable domain reads DTAVSQTPKYLVTQMGNDKSIKCEQNLGHDTMYWYKQDSKKFLKIMFSYNNKELIINETVPNRFSPKSPDKAHLNLHINSLELGDSAVYFCASSQVPTANTGELFFGEGSRLTVL.

The table lists this clonotype with many counts. This chain uses TRBV7-3 with TRBJ1-5; D remains ambiguous. The V and J ends lost 2 bases and 9 bases respectively, with 11 bases between them. CDR1 and CDR2 (germline): SGHTA, FQGTGA. CDR3 size: 13 residues. The CDR3 region has the DNA TGTGCCAGCAGCTTATCAGCCGCGGGGCCCCAGCATTTT. Translation: CASSLSAAGPQHF. Together with reference TRBV7-3 and TRBJ1-5, the CDR3 gives the full variable domain: GAGVSQTPSNKVTEKGKYVELRCDPISGHTALYWYRQSLGQGPEFLIYFQGTGAADDSGLPNDRFFAVRPEGSVSTLKIQRTERGDSAVYLCASSLSAAGPQHFGDGTRLSIL.

This clonotype was seen a few times. The chain couples TRBV19 to TRBJ1-3; the D gene is possibly TRBD1 (6 bases). This CDR3 is 15 amino acids long. Trimming cost V 7 bases and J 0 bases, with 13 bases left between them. Germline lookup yields CDR1 LNHDA and CDR2 SQIVND (reference sequence). The chain's CDR3 is CASTIDRTSGNTIYF. The CDR3 DNA reads TGTGCCAGTACCATCGACAGGACCTCTGGAAACACCATATATTTT.

The chain is built from TRBV6-4 and TRBJ1-2; D unclear. Trimming stripped 8 bases from V and 6 bases from J, with 13 bases between. Germline V gives CDR1 MRHNA, CDR2 SNTAGT. CDR3 length: 12 residues. CDR3 residues: CASSFRAHGYTF. CDR3 sequence (DNA): TGTGCCAGCTCCTTTCGCGCACATGGCTACACCTTC.

This clonotype was counted many times. The V gene is TRBV7-2, the J gene TRBJ1-2; 7 bases are shared with TRBD1. Per germline, CDR1 SGHTA and CDR2 FQGNSA. CDR3 length: 15 amino acids. Trimming took 0 bases from V and 4 from J; bases not matched to a gene: 5. CDR3 residues: CASSLAGGSIYGYTF. The DNA for the CDR3 is TGTGCCAGCAGCTTAGCAGGGGGCTCGATCTATGGCTACACCTTC. Based on the CDR3 plus reference TRBV7-2 and TRBJ1-2, the full variable domain is GAGVSQSPSNKVTEKGKDVELRCDPISGHTALYWYRQSLGQGLEFLIYFQGNSAPDKSGLPSDRFSAERTGGSVSTLTIQRTQQEDSAVYLCASSLAGGSIYGYTFGSGTRLTVV.

The chain is built from TRBV29-1 and TRBJ2-5; D remains unclear. Germline lookup yields CDR1 SQVTM and CDR2 ANQGSEA. Trimming removed 6 bases from V and 5 bases from J, with 10 bases in between. This CDR3 region has 11 residues. The CDR3 DNA sequence: TGCAGCGTCGATGTGGGGGAGACCCAGTACTTC. Protein: CSVDVGETQYF.

This clonotype has more than one count but fewer than ten. The chain links TRBV19 to TRBJ2-7, with 11 nucleotides matching TRBD1. There are 16 residues in the CDR3. The ends lost 1 base at V and 3 bases at J; junction bases unmatched: 5. Germline loops: CDR1 LNHDA, CDR2 SQIVND (reference sequence). CDR3 sequence (DNA): TGTGCCAGTAGTATAGCCGGGACAGGGGGAATCTACGAGCAGTACTTC. It encodes CASSIAGTGGIYEQYF.

This clonotype was seen at least ten times. The chain uses TRBV7-2 and TRBJ2-5, with TRBD2 identical over 10 bases. Germline trimming cut 4 bases from V and 2 bases from J; bases unmatched to any gene: 4. The CDR3 extends over 15 amino acids. Germline-derived CDR1 and CDR2 are SGHTA and FQGNSA. CDR3 sequence: CASSSGLAVQETQYF. The CDR3 DNA reads TGTGCCAGCAGCTCCGGACTAGCGGTTCAAGAGACCCAGTACTTC. Looking up the rest from reference TRBV7-2 and TRBJ2-5 gives the full variable domain: GAGVSQSPSNKVTEKGKDVELRCDPISGHTALYWYRQSLGQGLEFLIYFQGNSAPDKSGLPSDRFSAERTGGSVSTLTIQRTQQEDSAVYLCASSSGLAVQETQYFGPGTRLLVL.

V and J are TRBV11-2 and TRBJ2-1; TRBD1 matches 7 bases. The germline V gene has CDR1 SGHAT and CDR2 FQNNGV. The CDR3 has 16 residues. The junction had 13 bases not matched to a gene; V was cut back by 1 base and J by 10 bases. CDR3 bases: TGTGCCAGCAGCTTAGGTACAGGGGCCCCAAATTTCGAGCAGTTCTTC. Protein: CASSLGTGAPNFEQFF.